One and the same sample provided the 10 T cell receptor beta chains below, sequenced in a study of T cells expressing NK-cell markers. TCRdb re-called the 5' RACE reads and gives one entry per CDR3 protein, without DNA. The sample has a few hundred thousand distinct CDR3 sequences. Sequenced sample: blood T cells: a sorted CD56 or NKG2C T cell subset, CD4+ or CD8+ T cells, or bulk PBMC T cells (not recorded which). These receptors originate from a man between 18 and 29 years old in good health.

V and J are TRBV20-1 and TRBJ2-4; TCRdb picks TRBD1, but there is no DNA to check that call. Germline V gives CDR1 DFQATT, CDR2 SNEGSKA (reference sequence). The CDR3 has 11 residues. CDR3 loop: CSASWDPGQYF.

The chain recombines TRBV10-3 with TRBJ2-7; TCRdb lists TRBD2, though no DNA is available to test this call. CDR1 and CDR2 from the germline V gene are ENHRY and SYGVKD. CDR3 length: 15 amino acids. The CDR3 loop is CAIRNGTSGFYEQYF.

This chain connects TRBV5-1 to TRBJ2-1. Germline V gene lookup returns CDR1 SGHRS and CDR2 YFSETQ. This CDR3 is built from 13 residues. The CDR3 sequence is CASSLGALDGQFF.

This chain links TRBV7-9 with TRBJ2-1; there is no DNA to check the TCRdb D call of TRBD2. The CDR3 length is 14 residues. Germline values: CDR1 SEHNR, CDR2 FQNEAQ (reference sequence). The CDR3 protein is CASSNGLAGDEQFF.

This sequence joins TRBV29-1 and TRBJ2-3; there is no DNA to check the TCRdb D call of TRBD2. Germline CDR1 and CDR2: SQVTM and ANQGSEA. This CDR3 spans 15 amino acids. The CDR3 loop reads CSVTTSGIRTDTQYF.

The chain couples TRBV27 to TRBJ1-5. CDR3 length equals 12 residues. Germline CDR1 and CDR2: MNHEY and SMNVEV (reference sequence). CDR3 protein: CASIGPNHFQHF.

The J gene is TRBJ1-5, the V gene TRBV5-6. Germline V lookup: CDR1 SGHDT, CDR2 YYEEEE. There are 12 residues in the CDR3. The CDR3 spells CASSLLNSPQHF.

The chain links TRBV11-2 to TRBJ2-4; there is no DNA to check the TCRdb D call of TRBD1. There are 13 residues in the CDR3. From germline, CDR1 is SGHAT and CDR2 FQNNGV. CDR3: CASSATGIGIQYF.

The chain has TRBV3-1 and TRBJ2-1; the TRBD2 assignment by TCRdb is unverifiable without DNA. This CDR3 has 17 residues. Germline-derived CDR1 and CDR2 are LGHDT and YNNKEL (reference sequence). CDR3 amino acids: CASSQVAGTSSYNEQFF.

This sequence joins TRBV20-1 and TRBJ2-3; TCRdb lists TRBD2, though no DNA is available to test this call. Germline CDR1 DFQATT, CDR2 SNEGSKA (reference sequence). This CDR3 region has 16 residues. The CDR3 protein is CSANLRTSGITDTQYF.